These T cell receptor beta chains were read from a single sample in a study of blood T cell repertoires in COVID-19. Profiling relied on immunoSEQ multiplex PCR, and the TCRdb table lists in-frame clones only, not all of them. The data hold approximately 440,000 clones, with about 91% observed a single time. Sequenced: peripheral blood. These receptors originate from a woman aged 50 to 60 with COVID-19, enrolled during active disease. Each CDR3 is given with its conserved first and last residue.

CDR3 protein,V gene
CASTSGVEDTQYF,TRBV7-6
CASSLITTHGQNTEAFF,TRBV7-9
CASSLRSSGANVLTF,TRBV11-3
CASSPGSNLAKNIQYF,TRBV9
CASSLLGSEDTEAFF,TRBV5-1
CASSIGTSGGTDTQYF,TRBV4-1
CASSLTSGEYEQYF,TRBV7-3
CASRTNRVTGYTF,TRBV6-5
CATREQGAAEAFF,TRBV2
CASTHLGTSGGLEYYEQYF,TRBV3-1/TRBV3-2
CASSLSRLAGGYNEQFF,TRBV27
CASSIMSSGGTDTQYF,TRBV19
CASSQVFGTQYF,TRBV3-1/TRBV3-2
CSARGSYNEQFF,TRBV29-1
CASSPRTGQSPLHF,TRBV18
CAWSPGVGAFF,TRBV30
CARRQGNSPLHF,TRBV2
CASSSRTGRDRETQYF,TRBV19
CASSEAGVGAFF,TRBV6-1
CASSQDRYTQYF,TRBV14
CASSLGTGKNTEAFF,TRBV19
CASSLTPGTGELFF,TRBV5-1
CASSSPLAGEQFF,TRBV11-2
CASSPLLAADTGELFF,TRBV18
CASSAGRGYTF,TRBV9
CASSFPGQGSYEQYF,TRBV7-9
CASSPLGGGNQPQHF,TRBV19
CASSPPARADTQYF,TRBV11-2
CASRLNTGINYGYTF,TRBV5-1
CSVEDRQGASYGYTF,TRBV29-1
CASSQVSGSGGSHEQYF,TRBV3-1/TRBV3-2
CASSIASTGSGGYTF,TRBV19
CASSVGTGVAGQPQHF,TRBV19
CASSLWGGEAFF,TRBV19
CASSLGEGQSSEAFF,TRBV11-3
CASSPYRDQPQHF,TRBV19
CASGPRRVGNEQFF,TRBV5-1
CASSLSPGLDGYTF,TRBV27
CASSSVQENTEAFF,TRBV6-5
CASSPTKRATNEKLFF,TRBV27
CASSVAGGNNEQFF,TRBV7-3
CASGTDRQSFMNTEAFF,TRBV12-5
CASSTRQGSEKLFF,TRBV27
CASSRKTGPGETQYF,TRBV5-1
CASSSAGGPGSYGYTF,TRBV7-9
CASYLSSGNTEAFF,TRBV5-1
CATSRQGDGYTF,TRBV24-1
CASSPGHQLNTEAFF,TRBV13
CASSLRAGNDYGYTF,TRBV19
CASSPATSGNTIYF,TRBV18
CASSVGQDSYNEQFF,TRBV9
CASGLVPPGQPEKLFF,TRBV12-5
CASSLDSGGRNTEAFF,TRBV5-4